The subject of this entry is one T cell receptor beta chain. As yet, its antigen is unknown. The ends were cut back, 4 bases at V and 4 bases at J, with 11 bases in the middle. Germline V CDR1 and CDR2: MNHNY, SVGAGI (reference sequence). The CDR3 loop spans 13 amino acids. This entry belongs to a study of T cell responses to AZD1222 COVID-19 vaccine. In the study overall: The analysis combined second doses at about 4 or about 12 weeks. General study findings and limits: In the spike-specific TCR repertoire, nearly half reportedly target unmutated variant regions. Only five or six individuals given AZD1222 were seropositive at baseline. In a largely white British group with more females than males, clonal diversity was possibly underestimated.

The data were produced by immunoSEQ multiplex PCR, yet TCRdb's version contains in-frame clones alone and is incomplete. The sample has approximately 120,000 clones, about nine tenths seen once. The receptor was derived from an adult in good health. This chain links TRBV6-6 with TRBJ2-7; D possibly corresponds to TRBD1 (6 bases). The sequenced sample was peripheral blood, obtained on day 0 of AZD1222 vaccination. This CDR3 reads CASSLAGQYEQYF. The CDR3 DNA follows: TGTGCCAGCAGTTTGGCAGGACAGTACGAGCAGTACTTC.